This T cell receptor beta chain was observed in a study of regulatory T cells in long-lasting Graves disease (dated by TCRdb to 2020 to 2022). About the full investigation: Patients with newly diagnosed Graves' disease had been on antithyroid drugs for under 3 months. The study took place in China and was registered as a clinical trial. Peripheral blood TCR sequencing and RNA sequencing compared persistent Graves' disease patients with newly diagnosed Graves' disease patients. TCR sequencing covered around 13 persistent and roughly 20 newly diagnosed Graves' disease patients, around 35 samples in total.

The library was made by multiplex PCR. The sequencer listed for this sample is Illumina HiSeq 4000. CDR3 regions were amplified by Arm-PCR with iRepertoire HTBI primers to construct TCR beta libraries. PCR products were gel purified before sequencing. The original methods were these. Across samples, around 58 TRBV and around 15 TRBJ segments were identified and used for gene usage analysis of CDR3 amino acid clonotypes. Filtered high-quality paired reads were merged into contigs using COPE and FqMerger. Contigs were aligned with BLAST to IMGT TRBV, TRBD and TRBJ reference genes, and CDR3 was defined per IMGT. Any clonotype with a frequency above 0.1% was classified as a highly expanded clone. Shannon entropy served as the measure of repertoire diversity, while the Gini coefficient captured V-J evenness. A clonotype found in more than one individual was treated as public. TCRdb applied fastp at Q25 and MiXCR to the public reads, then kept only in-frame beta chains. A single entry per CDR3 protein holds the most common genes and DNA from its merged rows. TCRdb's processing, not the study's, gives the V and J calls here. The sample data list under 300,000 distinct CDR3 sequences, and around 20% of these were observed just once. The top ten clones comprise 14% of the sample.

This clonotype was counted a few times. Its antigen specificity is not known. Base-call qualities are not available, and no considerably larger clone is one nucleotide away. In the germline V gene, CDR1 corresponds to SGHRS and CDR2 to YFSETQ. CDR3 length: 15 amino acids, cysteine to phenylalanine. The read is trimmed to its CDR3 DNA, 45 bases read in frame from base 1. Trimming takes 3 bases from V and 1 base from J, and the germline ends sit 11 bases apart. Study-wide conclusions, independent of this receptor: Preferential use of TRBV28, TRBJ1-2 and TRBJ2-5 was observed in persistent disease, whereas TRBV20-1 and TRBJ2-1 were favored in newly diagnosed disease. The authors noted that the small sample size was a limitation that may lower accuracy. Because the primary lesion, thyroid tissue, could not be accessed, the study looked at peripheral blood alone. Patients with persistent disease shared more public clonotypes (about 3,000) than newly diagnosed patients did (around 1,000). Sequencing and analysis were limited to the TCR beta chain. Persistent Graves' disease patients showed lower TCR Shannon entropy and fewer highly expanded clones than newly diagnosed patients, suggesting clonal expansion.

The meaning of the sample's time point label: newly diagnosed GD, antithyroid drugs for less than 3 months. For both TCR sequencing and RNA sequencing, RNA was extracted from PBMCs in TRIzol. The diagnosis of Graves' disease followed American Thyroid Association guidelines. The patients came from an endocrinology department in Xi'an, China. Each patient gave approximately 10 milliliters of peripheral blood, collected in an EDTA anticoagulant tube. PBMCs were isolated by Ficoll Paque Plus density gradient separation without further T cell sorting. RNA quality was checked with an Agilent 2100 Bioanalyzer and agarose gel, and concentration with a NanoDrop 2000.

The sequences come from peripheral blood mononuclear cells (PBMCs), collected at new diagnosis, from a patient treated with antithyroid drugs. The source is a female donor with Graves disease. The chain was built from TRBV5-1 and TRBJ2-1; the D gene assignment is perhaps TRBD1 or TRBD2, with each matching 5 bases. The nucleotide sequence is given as TGCGCCAGCAGCTATGGGGGTGAATCCTACAATGAGCAGTTCTTC. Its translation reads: CASSYGGESYNEQFF.